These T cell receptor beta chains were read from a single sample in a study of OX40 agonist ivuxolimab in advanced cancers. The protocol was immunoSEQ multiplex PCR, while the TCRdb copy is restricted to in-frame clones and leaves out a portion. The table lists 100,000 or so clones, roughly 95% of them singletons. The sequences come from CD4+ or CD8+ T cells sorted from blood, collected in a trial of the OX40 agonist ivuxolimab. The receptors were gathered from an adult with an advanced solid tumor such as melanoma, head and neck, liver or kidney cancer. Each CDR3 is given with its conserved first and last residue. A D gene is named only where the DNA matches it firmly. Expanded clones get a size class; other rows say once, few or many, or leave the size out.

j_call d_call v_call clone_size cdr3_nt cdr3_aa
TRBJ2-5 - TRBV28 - TGTGCCAGCAGCCCCTCGAGGGGGGGAGTGGAGACCCAGTACTTC CASSPSRGGVETQYF
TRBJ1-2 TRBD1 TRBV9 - TGTGCCAGCAGCGCCCGGACAGGGGGCACCTATGGCTACACCTTC CASSARTGGTYGYTF
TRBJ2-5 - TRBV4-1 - TGCGCCAGCAGCCCCCGCGGCAGGGTAGAGACCCAGTACTTC CASSPRGRVETQYF
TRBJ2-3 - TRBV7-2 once TGTGCCAGCAGCCTCACCTCGATGGGGGCTAGCGGACTCACAGATACGCAGTATTTT CASSLTSMGASGLTDTQYF
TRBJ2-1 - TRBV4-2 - TGTGCCAGCAGCCAAGAGATCCCTAGCTCCTACAATGAGCAGTTCTTC CASSQEIPSSYNEQFF
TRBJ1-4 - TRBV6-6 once TGTGCCAGCAGTTCGCCCCGCGAGCTCAATGAAAAACTGTTTTTT CASSSPRELNEKLFF
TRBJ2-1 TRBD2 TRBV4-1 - TGCGCCAGCAGCCAAGACGGCATTGGGGAGGGGTTCTTC CASSQDGIGEGFF
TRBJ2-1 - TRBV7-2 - TGTGCCAGCAGCCGAGAATGGGTTATTAATGAGCAGTTCTTC CASSREWVINEQFF
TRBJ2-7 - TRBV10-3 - TGTGCCATCAGTGCCCTCCTGGATAGGGTATCCGAGCAGTACTTC CAISALLDRVSEQYF
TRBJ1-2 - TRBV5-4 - TGTGCCAGCAGTCGTGGAGGGGAGGGGTGGTCTGGCTACACCTTC CASSRGGEGWSGYTF